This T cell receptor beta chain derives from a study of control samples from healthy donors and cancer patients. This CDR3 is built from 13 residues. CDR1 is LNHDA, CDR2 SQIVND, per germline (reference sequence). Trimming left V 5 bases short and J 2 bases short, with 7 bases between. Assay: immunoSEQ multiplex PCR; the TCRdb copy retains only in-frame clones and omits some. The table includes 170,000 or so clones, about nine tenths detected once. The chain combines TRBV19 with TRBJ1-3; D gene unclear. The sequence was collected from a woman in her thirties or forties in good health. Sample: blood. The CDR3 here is CASSLGTGNTIYF. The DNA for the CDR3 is TGTGCCAGTAGTTTGGGGACTGGAAACACCATATATTTT.